A selection of T cell receptor beta chains follows, all from one sample in a study of blood T cell repertoires in COVID-19. Assay used: immunoSEQ multiplex PCR; TCRdb lists only in-frame clones, some missing. Among approximately 200,000 clones listed, around 86% were seen once. Sequenced: peripheral blood. The receptor source for this set is a woman aged 25-40 years with active or convalescent COVID-19. Both conserved end residues are part of each CDR3. The D gene is left open where the match is weak. Some rows mark clone size as missing; the rest say once, few, many or name a class of expanded clone.

len: 19
d_gene: .
abundance: once
v_gene: TRBV15
j_gene: TRBJ2-2
CDR3nt: TGTGCCACCAGCAGAGGGCAGGCAGCGGGCATATCGAACACCGGGGAGCTGTTTTTT
CDR3aa: CATSRGQAAGISNTGELFF

len: 15
d_gene: .
abundance: .
v_gene: TRBV19
j_gene: TRBJ2-1
CDR3nt: TGTGCCAGTAGCCCCAACAGGGTCTCCCACAATGAGCAGTTCTTC
CDR3aa: CASSPNRVSHNEQFF

len: 14
d_gene: TRBD1
abundance: .
v_gene: TRBV9
j_gene: TRBJ1-3
CDR3nt: TGTGCCAGCAGCAAAAGACAGGGTGGAAACACCATATATTTT
CDR3aa: CASSKRQGGNTIYF

len: 14
d_gene: .
abundance: few
v_gene: TRBV19
j_gene: TRBJ2-7
CDR3nt: TGTGCCAGTAGTCCCTCATGGACATCCGACGAGCAGTACTTC
CDR3aa: CASSPSWTSDEQYF

len: 14
d_gene: TRBD2
abundance: .
v_gene: TRBV5-1
j_gene: TRBJ2-3
CDR3nt: TGCGCCAGCAGCTGGACTAGCCCACCTGATACGCAGTATTTT
CDR3aa: CASSWTSPPDTQYF

len: 17
d_gene: .
abundance: .
v_gene: TRBV9
j_gene: TRBJ2-3
CDR3nt: TGTGCCAGCAGCGCGGGACGTGGGGGCCCTAGCACAGATACGCAGTATTTT
CDR3aa: CASSAGRGGPSTDTQYF

len: 17
d_gene: TRBD2
abundance: once
v_gene: TRBV7-9
j_gene: TRBJ2-7
CDR3nt: TGTGCCAGCAGCTTAGTAGGGTTTACGGGGACTAGGCACGAGCAGTACTTC
CDR3aa: CASSLVGFTGTRHEQYF

len: 16
d_gene: .
abundance: few
v_gene: TRBV5-1
j_gene: TRBJ1-6
CDR3nt: TGCGCCAGCAGCTTGGATGGACATACAAGTCAGTCACCCCTCCACTTT
CDR3aa: CASSLDGHTSQSPLHF

len: 15
d_gene: TRBD1
abundance: .
v_gene: TRBV2
j_gene: TRBJ2-3
CDR3nt: TGTGCCAGCAGTGCTCAACAGGGGCCCACAGATACGCAGTATTTT
CDR3aa: CASSAQQGPTDTQYF

len: 15
d_gene: TRBD1
abundance: .
v_gene: TRBV28
j_gene: TRBJ2-3
CDR3nt: TGTGCCAGCAGTTTGTTGGGACAGGGAACAGATACGCAGTATTTT
CDR3aa: CASSLLGQGTDTQYF

len: 14
d_gene: .
abundance: .
v_gene: TRBV11-3
j_gene: TRBJ2-7
CDR3nt: TGTGCCAGCAGCGATACGGGATCCAACTACGAGCAGTACTTC
CDR3aa: CASSDTGSNYEQYF

len: 19
d_gene: TRBD2
abundance: few
v_gene: TRBV6-2/TRBV6-3
j_gene: TRBJ2-3
CDR3nt: TGTGCCAGCAGTCGCCCCCGGACTAGCGGGGGGCCCTCCACAGATACGCAGTATTTT
CDR3aa: CASSRPRTSGGPSTDTQYF

len: 14
d_gene: TRBD1
abundance: .
v_gene: TRBV2
j_gene: TRBJ1-1
CDR3nt: TGTGCCAGCACGGAAGACAGGGGGAGCCCTGAAGCTTTCTTT
CDR3aa: CASTEDRGSPEAFF